This T cell receptor (beta chain) was profiled in a study of Graves' ophthalmopathy and Graves' hyperthyroidism listed by TCRdb under 2018. In the study overall: Peripheral blood samples were taken at the time of initial diagnosis, before any treatment was given. A discovery set of 90 to 100 patients (around 44 ophthalmopathy, 55 to 60 stable hyperthyroidism) was enrolled to explore V-J signatures distinguishing ophthalmopathy from hyperthyroidism. In roughly six hyperthyroidism patients, T-cell repertoires of thyroid tissue and blood were compared. TCR beta repertoire signatures were used to distinguish Graves' ophthalmopathy from Graves' hyperthyroidism and to predict progression to ophthalmopathy. In total, 135 blood samples were TCR-sequenced: around 42 ophthalmopathy, roughly 77 hyperthyroidism and 17 hyperthyroidism-to-ophthalmopathy patients. An independent validation cohort comprised 18 hyperthyroidism patients and 15 to 17 patients who later progressed from hyperthyroidism to ophthalmopathy. Following sampling, methimazole starting at 30 mg daily was administered to hyperthyroidism patients, and high-dose intravenous methylprednisolone was administered to ophthalmopathy patients.

Remarks on this clonotype: Its antigen is unknown. Base qualities are not provided; no much larger clone lies one nucleotide away.

Patients with ophthalmopathy had moderately to severely active disease, with a Clinical Activity Score of 3 or more, a NOSPECS grade of 4 or more, and a disease duration of less than 3 months. Patients with other autoimmune diseases, uncontrolled infections, pregnancy or lactation were excluded from the study. Diagnosis relied on clinical symptoms, serum thyroxine, TRAb, thyroid ultrasound and orbital computed tomography. Using Ficoll-Paque density gradient centrifugation, PBMCs were isolated from 8.5 to 10 ml of fresh peripheral blood. Total RNA was extracted with Trizol reagent and quality-checked on an Agilent 2100 Bioanalyzer. General conclusions and limits of the study: In validation, the model predicted ophthalmopathy progression with more than 55% sensitivity and approximately 78% specificity; about a dozen predicted patients were CT-confirmed with GO in a median of 6.5 months. Sample size was not predetermined statistically, and investigators were not blinded to group allocation. Among expanded thyroid clonotypes with frequency above 0.001, most also showed up in blood, which suggests that blood repertoires may reflect the thyroid immune response. In cross-validation, the 13-signature model distinguished ophthalmopathy from stable hyperthyroidism with less than 90% sensitivity and 81.08% specificity, while in the test set the corresponding values were roughly 80% and 75%.

TCR beta CDR3 regions were amplified from RNA transcripts for repertoire sequencing. A first-round RT-PCR used HTBI primers with the Qiagen OneStep RT-PCR kit, followed by a second-round multiplex PCR, size selection and purification. The libraries underwent paired-end sequencing with 100 bp reads on an Illumina HiSeq2000. As for the original processing: SOAPnuke was used to process the reads, throwing out any read that had adapters, had uncalled bases, had a mean Phred below 15, or lacked an exact constant-primer or identifier match. COPE v1.2.5 was used to merge the high-quality paired reads. Clonotypes were defined as unique nucleotide sequences and were aligned to IMGT TRB V, D and J references using MiTCR v1.1. The analysis was limited to V-J combinations with a frequency above 0.0001, which together covered approximately 99% of repertoires. A TCR clonal expansion and chaos score per V-J combination was defined as the ratio of F50 clonal expansion to chaos observed in the TCRdist matrix. Features were reduced by Welch's t-statistics and random forest to over 10 V-J combinations, which fed a naive Bayes classifier. The Morisita-Horn index was used to measure how similar the thyroid and blood repertoires were. TCRdb applied fastp at Q25 and MiXCR to the public reads, then kept only in-frame beta chains. Entries that share a CDR3 protein sequence are merged under the most common genes and DNA. Clone size and V and J calls follow TCRdb, not the original study. The table for this sample lists more than 550,000 distinct CDR3 sequences; 35% to 45% of them were counted only once. 3% to 3.5% of the sample belongs to the ten largest clones.

V is clipped by 2 bases and J by 7 bases, and the sequence between their germline boundaries is 12 bases long. The germline V gene supplies CDR1 SGHTA and CDR2 FQGNSA. The CDR3 has 14 amino acids, counting the end cysteine and phenylalanine. Only the CDR3 DNA stays, 42 bases, in frame from base 1. The sequencing sample was made of peripheral blood. The sequence links TRBV7-2 to TRBJ1-5; matching of 5 bases hints at TRBD1 as the D gene. The TCR sequence derives from an adult man with Graves' ophthalmopathy. The CDR3 region has the sequence CASSLQQEGQPQHF. The DNA sequence is as follows: TGTGCCAGCAGCTTACAACAGGAGGGGCAGCCCCAGCATTTT.